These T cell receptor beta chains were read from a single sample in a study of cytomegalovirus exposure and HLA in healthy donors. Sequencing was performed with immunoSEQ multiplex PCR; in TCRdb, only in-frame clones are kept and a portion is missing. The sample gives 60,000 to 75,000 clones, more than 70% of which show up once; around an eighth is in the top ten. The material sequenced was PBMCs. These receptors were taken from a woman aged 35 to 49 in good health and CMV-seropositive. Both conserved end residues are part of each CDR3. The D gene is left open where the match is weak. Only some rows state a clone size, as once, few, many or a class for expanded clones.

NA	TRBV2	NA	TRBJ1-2	TGTGCCAGCAGTCCCTGGTTTGCGTCGTACTATGGCTACACCTTC	CASSPWFASYYGYTF
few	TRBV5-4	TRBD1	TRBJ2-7	TGTGCCAGCAGCCCAGCCCACAGGGGAGCCCACGAGCAGTACTTC	CASSPAHRGAHEQYF
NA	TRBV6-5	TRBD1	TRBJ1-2	TGTGCCAGCAGTTCCGGGACAGGGTTCCCTAACTATGGCTACACCTTC	CASSSGTGFPNYGYTF
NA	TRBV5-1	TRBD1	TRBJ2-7	TGCGCCAGCAGCTTGGGACAGGGGCCGGGGGAGCAGTACTTC	CASSLGQGPGEQYF
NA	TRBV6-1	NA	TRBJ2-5	TGTGCCAGCAGTGAACTAGGTGGATATAACCAAGAGACCCAGTACTTC	CASSELGGYNQETQYF
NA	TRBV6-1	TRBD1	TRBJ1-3	TGTGCCAGCAGTGAGGCCCCGACAGGGGGGAGAAACACCATATATTTT	CASSEAPTGGRNTIYF
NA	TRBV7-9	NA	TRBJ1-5	TGTCCCAGCAGCTCGGACGAGGGGGGGTATAGCAATCAGCCCCAGCATTTT	CPSSSDEGGYSNQPQHF
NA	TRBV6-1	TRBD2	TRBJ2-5	TGTGCCAGCAGCCTAGCGGGGGGGCAAAAGACCCAGTACTTC	CASSLAGGQKTQYF
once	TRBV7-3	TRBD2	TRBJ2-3	TGTGCCAGCAGCCGTAAACTAGCGGGGGGCACAGATACGCAGTATTTT	CASSRKLAGGTDTQYF
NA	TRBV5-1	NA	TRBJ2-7	TGCGCCAGCAGCTTGGGCCAGGGTTCCTACGAGCAGTACTTC	CASSLGQGSYEQYF
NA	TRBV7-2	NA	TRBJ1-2	TGTGCCAGCAGCTTGCAGGGATCAGCCGCTAACTATGGCTACCCCTTC	CASSLQGSAANYGYPF
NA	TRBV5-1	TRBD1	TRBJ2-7	TGCGCCAGCAGCTGGGGTGGGACAGGCCTCTACGAGCAGTACTTC	CASSWGGTGLYEQYF
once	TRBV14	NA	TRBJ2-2	TGTGCCAGCAGCCATATTGCAACGGACATTAACACCGGGGAGCTGTTTTTT	CASSHIATDINTGELFF
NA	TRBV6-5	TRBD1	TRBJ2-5	TGTGCCAGCAGTTACTTAGGGGGCCGCCAAGCCCAGTACTTC	CASSYLGGRQAQYF
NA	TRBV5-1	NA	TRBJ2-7	TGCGCCAGCAGCTTGGATCCAGGACTCCCCGAGCAGTACTTC	CASSLDPGLPEQYF
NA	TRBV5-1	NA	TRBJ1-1	TGCGCCAGCAGCCCAAGCCTGCTCCCCCTCACTGAAGCTTTCTTT	CASSPSLLPLTEAFF
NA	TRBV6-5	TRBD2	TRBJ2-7	TGTGCCAGCAGCGGACTAGCGGGGGGGCTCGACGAGCAGTACTTC	CASSGLAGGLDEQYF
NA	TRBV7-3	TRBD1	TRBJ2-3	TGTGCCAGCAGCTTTAATCCAGGGGGAGATACGCAGTATTTT	CASSFNPGGDTQYF
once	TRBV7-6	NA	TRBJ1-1	TGTGCCAGCAGCTCGTTCGAAAGAGACACTGAAGCTTTCTTT	CASSSFERDTEAFF
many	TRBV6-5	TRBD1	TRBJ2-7	TGTGCCAGCAGAAACAGGGGAAGCTCCTACGAGCAGTACTTC	CASRNRGSSYEQYF
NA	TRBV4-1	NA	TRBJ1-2	TGCGCCAGCAGCCAAGGGCAGGGAACCGGCTACACCTTC	CASSQGQGTGYTF
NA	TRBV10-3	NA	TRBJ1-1	TGTGCCATCAGTGAGCCAGGTACTGGGACTGAAGCTTTCTTT	CAISEPGTGTEAFF
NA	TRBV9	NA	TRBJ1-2	TGTGCCAGCAGTCTAGAGTGGGGGGGGACCTATGGCTACACCTTC	CASSLEWGGTYGYTF
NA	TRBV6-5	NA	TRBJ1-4	TGTGCCAGCAGTTATTTCGGGCAGGGTACTAATGAAAAACTGTTTTTT	CASSYFGQGTNEKLFF
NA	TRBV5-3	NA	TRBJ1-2	TGTGCCAGAAGCAGGTTGCCGGACAACACCAATGGCTACACCTTC	CARSRLPDNTNGYTF
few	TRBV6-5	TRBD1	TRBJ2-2	TGTGCCACCAGGGACAGGGGGGACACCGGGGAGCTGTTTTTT	CATRDRGDTGELFF
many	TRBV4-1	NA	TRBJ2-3	TGCGCCAGCAGCCAGGGGCGGGATACAGATACGCAGTATTTT	CASSQGRDTDTQYF
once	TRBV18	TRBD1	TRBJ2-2	TGTGCCAGCTCACCACAAGGGACAGGGGGCACCGGGGAGCTGTTTTTT	CASSPQGTGGTGELFF
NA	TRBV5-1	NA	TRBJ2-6	TGCGCCAGCAGCTTAACAGGGTCCCTCTCTGGGGCCAACGTCCTGACTTTC	CASSLTGSLSGANVLTF
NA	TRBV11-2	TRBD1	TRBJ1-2	TGTGCCAGCAGCCCCCCCGACAGGGTCTATGGCTACACCTTC	CASSPPDRVYGYTF
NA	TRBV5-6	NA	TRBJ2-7	TGTGCCAGCAGCTTGTACTACGAGCAGTACTTC	CASSLYYEQYF
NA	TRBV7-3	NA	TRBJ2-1	TGTGCCAGCAGCTTGGACAGCAGCTCCTACAATGAGCAGTTCTTC	CASSLDSSSYNEQFF
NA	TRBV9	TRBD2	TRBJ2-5	TGTGCCAGCAGCGGAAGCGGGGGAGCGTACCAAGAGACCCAGTACTTC	CASSGSGGAYQETQYF
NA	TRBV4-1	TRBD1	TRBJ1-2	TGCGCCAGCAGCCAACCCGGGACAGGGCATGGCTACACCTTC	CASSQPGTGHGYTF
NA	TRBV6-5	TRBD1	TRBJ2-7	TGTGCCAGCAATCCCGGGACAGGGGGTCGGTACGAGCAGTACTTC	CASNPGTGGRYEQYF
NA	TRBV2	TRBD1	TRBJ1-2	TGTGCCAGCAACTTAAACCGGGGGACAGGGAATTTGGGCTACACCTTC	CASNLNRGTGNLGYTF
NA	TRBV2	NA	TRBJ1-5	TGTGCCAGCAGTGAATTCTTCCTCAATCAGCCCCAGCATTTT	CASSEFFLNQPQHF
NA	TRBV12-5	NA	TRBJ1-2	TGTGCTAGTGGTTTGTGGCAGGGGCAACTCTATGGCTACACCTTC	CASGLWQGQLYGYTF
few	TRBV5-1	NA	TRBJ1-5	TGCGCCAGCAGCTTGGGGGGCGGGGATCAGCCCCAGCATTTT	CASSLGGGDQPQHF
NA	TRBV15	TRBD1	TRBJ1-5	TGTGCCACCAGCAGAGAACCGACAGGGTATAGCAATCAGCCCCAGCATTTT	CATSREPTGYSNQPQHF
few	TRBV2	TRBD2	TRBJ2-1	TGTGCCAGCAGTGAACAGGATTCCAGGGGGACTAGCGGCTCCTACAATGAGCAGTTCTTC	CASSEQDSRGTSGSYNEQFF
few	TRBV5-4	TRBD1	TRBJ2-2	TGTGCCAGCAGCCAGAGGACAGGGAACACCGGGGAGCTGTTTTTT	CASSQRTGNTGELFF
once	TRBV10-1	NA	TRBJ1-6	TGCGCCAGCAGTTCTAATAATTCACCCCTCCACTTT	CASSSNNSPLHF
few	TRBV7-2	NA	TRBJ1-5	TGTGCCAGCAGCCCCGGACAGACTAATCAGCCCCAGCATTTT	CASSPGQTNQPQHF